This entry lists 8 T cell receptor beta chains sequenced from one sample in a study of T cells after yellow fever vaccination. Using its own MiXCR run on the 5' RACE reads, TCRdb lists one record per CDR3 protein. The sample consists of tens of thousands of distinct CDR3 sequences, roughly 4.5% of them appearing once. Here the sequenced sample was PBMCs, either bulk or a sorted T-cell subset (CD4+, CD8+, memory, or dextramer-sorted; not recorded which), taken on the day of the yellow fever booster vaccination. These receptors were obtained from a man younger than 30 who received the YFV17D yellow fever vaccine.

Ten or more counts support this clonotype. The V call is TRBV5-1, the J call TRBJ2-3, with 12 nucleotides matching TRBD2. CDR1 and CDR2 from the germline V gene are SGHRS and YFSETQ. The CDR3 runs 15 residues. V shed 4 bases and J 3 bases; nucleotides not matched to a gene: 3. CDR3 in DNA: TGCGCCAGCAGCCGGACTAGCGGGGCGACAGATACGCAGTATTTT. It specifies CASSRTSGATDTQYF.

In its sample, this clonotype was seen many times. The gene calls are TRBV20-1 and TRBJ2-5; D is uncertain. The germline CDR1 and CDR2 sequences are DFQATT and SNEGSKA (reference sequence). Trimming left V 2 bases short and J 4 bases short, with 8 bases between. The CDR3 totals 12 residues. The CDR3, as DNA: TGCAGTGCTAGATCCGGAACAGAGACCCAGTACTTC. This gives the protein CSARSGTETQYF.

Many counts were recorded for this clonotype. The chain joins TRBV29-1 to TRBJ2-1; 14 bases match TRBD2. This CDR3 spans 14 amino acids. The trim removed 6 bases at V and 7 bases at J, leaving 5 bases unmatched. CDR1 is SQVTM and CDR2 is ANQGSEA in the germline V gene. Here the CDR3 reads CSVKTSGGANEQFF. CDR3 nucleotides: TGCAGCGTGAAGACTAGCGGGGGGGCAAATGAGCAGTTCTTC.

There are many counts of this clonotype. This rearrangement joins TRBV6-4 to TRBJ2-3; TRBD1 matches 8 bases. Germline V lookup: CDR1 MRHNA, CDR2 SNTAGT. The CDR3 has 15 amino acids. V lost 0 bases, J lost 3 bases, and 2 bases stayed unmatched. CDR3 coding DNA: TGTGCCAGCAGTGACTCTCAGGGGGCAACAGATACGCAGTATTTT. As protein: CASSDSQGATDTQYF.

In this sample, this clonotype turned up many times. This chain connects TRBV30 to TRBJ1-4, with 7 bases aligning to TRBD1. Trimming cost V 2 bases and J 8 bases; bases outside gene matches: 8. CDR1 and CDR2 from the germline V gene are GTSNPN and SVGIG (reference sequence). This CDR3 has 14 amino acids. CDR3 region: CAWSFMAGGEKLFF. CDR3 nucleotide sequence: TGTGCCTGGAGTTTTATGGCAGGGGGGGAAAAACTGTTTTTT.

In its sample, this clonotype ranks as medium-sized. The DNA for the CDR3 is TGTGCCAGCAGCAGAGCGAGTTACGAGCAGTACGTC. Translating gives CASSRASYEQYV. This chain connects TRBV6-2 or TRBV6-3 to TRBJ2-7; D is uncertain. Trimming took 6 bases from V and 4 from J, leaving 10 bases between them. CDR1 and CDR2 from the germline V gene are MNHEY and SVGEGT. This CDR3 comprises 12 residues.

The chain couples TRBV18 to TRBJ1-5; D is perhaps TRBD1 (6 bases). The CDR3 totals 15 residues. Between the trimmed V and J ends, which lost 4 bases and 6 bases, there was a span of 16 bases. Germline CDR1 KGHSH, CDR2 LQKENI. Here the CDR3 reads CASSQRGAVRQPQHF. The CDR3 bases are TGTGCCAGCTCACAACGGGGGGCAGTTCGTCAGCCCCAGCATTTT. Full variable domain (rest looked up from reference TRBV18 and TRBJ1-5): NAGVMQNPRHLVRRRGQEARLRCSPMKGHSHVYWYRQLPEEGLKFMVYLQKENIIDESGMPKERFSAEFPKEGPSILRIQQVVRGDSAAYFCASSQRGAVRQPQHFGDGTRLSIL.

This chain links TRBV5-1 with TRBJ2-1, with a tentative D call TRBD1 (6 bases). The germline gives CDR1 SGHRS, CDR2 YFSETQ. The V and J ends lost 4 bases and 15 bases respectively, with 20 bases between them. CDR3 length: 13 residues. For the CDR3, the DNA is TGCGCCAGCAGCCCCACAGGGATGAGGCGTATGTTCTTC. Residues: CASSPTGMRRMFF.